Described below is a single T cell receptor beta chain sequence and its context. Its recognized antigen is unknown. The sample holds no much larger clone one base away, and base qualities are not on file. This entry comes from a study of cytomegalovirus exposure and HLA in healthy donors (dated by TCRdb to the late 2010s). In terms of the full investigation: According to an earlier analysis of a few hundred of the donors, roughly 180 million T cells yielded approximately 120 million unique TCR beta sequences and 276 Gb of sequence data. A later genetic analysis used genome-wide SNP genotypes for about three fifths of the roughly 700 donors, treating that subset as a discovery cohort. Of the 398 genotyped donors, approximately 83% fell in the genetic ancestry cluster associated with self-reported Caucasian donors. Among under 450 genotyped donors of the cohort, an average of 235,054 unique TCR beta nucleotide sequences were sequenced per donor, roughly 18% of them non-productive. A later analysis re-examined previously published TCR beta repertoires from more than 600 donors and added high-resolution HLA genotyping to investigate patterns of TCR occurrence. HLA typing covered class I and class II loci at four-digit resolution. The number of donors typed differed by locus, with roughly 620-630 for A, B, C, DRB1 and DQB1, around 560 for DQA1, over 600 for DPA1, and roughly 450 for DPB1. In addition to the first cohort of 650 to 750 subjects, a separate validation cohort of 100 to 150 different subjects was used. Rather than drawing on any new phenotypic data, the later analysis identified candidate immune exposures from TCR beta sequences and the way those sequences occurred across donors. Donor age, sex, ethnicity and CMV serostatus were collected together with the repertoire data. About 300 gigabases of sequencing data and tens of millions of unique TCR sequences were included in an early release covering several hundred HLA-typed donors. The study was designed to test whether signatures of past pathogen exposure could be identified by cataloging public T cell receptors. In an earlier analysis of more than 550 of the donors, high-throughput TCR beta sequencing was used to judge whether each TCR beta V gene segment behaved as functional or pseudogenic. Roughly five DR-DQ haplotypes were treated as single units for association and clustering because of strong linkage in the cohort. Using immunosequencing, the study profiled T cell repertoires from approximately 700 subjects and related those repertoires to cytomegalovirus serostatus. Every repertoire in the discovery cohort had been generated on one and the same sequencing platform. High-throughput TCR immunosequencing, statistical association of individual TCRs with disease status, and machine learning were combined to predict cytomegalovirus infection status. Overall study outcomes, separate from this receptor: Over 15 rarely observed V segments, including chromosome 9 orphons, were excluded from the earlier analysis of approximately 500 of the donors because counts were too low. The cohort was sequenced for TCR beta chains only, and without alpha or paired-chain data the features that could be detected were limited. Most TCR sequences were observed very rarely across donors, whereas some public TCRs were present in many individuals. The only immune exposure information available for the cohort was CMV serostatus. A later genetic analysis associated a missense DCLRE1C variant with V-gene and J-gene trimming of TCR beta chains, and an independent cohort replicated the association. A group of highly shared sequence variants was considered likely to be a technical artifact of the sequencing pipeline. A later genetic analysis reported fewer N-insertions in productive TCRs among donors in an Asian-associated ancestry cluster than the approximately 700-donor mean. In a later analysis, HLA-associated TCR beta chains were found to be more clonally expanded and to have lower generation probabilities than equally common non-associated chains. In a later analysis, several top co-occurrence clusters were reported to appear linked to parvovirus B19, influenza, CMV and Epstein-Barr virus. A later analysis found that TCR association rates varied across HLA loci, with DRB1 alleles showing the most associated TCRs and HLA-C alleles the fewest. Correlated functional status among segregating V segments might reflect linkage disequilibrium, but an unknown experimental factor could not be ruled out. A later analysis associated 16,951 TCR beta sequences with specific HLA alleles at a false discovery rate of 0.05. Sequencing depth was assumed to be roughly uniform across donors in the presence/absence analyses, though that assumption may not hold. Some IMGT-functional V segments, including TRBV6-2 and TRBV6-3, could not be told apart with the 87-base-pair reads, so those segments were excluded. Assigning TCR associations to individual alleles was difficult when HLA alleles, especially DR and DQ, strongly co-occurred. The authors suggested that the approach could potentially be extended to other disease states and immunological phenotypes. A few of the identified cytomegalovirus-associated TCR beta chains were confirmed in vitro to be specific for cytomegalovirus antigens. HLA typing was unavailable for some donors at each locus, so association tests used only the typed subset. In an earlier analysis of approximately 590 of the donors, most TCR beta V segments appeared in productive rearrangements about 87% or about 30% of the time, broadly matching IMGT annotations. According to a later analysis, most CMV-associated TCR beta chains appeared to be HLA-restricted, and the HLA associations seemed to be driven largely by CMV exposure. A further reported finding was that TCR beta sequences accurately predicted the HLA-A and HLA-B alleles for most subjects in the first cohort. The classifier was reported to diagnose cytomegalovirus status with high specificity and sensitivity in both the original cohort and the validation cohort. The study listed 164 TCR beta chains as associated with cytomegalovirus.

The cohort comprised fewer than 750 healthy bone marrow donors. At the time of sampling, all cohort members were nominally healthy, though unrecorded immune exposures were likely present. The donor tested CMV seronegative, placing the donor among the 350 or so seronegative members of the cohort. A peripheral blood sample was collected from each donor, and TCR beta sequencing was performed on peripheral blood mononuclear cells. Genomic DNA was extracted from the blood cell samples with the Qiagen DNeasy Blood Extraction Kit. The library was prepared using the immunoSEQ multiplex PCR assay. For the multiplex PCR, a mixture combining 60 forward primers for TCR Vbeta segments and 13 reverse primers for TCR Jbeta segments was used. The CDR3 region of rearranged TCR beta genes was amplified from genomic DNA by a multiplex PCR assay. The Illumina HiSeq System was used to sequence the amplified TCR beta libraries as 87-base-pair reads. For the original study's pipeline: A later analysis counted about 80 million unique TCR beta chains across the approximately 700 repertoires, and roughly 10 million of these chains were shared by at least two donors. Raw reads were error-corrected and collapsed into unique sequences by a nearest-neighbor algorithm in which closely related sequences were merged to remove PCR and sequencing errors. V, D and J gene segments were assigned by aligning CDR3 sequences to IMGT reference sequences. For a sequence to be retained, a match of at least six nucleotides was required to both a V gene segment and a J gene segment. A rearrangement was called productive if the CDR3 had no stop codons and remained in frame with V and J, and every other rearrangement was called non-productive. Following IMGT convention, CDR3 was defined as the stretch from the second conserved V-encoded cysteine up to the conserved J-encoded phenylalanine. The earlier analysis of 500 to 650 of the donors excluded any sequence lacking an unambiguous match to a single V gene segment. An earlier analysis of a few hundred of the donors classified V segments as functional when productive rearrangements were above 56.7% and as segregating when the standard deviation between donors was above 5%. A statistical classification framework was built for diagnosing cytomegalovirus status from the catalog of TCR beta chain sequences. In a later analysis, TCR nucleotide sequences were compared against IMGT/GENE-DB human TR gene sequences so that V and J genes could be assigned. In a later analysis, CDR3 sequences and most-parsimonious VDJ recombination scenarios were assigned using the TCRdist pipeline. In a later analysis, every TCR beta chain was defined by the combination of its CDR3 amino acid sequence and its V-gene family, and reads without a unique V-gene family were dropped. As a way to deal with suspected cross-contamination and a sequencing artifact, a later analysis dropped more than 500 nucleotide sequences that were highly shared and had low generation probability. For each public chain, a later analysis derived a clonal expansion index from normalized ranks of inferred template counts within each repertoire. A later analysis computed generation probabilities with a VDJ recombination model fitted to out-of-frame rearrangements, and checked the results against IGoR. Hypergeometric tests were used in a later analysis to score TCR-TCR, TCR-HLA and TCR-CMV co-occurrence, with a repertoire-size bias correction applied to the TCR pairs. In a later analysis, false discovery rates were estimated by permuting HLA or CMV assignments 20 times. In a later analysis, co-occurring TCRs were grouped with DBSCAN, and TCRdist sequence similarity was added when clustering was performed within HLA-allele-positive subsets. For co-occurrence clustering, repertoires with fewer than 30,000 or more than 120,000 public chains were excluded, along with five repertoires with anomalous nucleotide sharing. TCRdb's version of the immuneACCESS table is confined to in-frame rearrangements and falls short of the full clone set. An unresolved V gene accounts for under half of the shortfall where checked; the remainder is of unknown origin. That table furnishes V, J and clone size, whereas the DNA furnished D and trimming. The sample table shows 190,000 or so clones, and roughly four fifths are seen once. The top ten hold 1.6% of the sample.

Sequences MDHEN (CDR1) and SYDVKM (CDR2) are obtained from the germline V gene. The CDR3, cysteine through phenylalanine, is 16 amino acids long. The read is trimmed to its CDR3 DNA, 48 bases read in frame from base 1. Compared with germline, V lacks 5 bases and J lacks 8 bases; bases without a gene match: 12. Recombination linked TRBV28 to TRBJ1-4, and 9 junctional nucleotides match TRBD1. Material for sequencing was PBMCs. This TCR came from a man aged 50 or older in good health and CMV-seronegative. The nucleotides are TGTGCCAGCAGTCTCCGCTACAGGGGGCGTAGGGAAAAACTGTTTTTT. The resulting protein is CASSLRYRGRREKLFF. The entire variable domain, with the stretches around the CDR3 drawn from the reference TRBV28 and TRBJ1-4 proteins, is DVKVTQSSRYLVKRTGEKVFLECVQDMDHENMFWYRQDPGLGLRLIYFSYDVKMKEKGDIPEGYSVSREKKERFSLILESASTNQTSMYLCASSLRYRGRREKLFFGSGTQLSVL.